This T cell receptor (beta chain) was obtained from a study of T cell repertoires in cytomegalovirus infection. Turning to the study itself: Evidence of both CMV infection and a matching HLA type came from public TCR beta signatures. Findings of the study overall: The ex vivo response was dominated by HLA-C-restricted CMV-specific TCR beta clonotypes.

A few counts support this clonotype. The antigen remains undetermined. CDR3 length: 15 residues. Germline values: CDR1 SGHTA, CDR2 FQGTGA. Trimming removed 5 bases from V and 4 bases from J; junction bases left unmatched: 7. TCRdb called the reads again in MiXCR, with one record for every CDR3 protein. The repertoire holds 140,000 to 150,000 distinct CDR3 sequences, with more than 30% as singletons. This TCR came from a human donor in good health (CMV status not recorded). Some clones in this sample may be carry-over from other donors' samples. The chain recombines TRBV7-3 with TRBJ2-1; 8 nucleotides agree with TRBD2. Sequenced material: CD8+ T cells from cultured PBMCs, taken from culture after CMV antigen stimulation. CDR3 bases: TGTGCCAGCAGCGCACCGGGGGGGGTATACAATGAGCAGTTCTTC. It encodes CASSAPGGVYNEQFF.